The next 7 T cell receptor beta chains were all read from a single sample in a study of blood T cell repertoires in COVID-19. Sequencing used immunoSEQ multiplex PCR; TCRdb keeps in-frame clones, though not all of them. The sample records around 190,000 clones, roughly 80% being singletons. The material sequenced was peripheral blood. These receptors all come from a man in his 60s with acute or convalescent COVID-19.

The CDR3 spells CASSSRTGGIRTDTQYF. The CDR3 nucleotides read TGTGCCAGCAGCTCCCGGACTGGGGGCATCCGCACAGATACGCAGTATTTT. This rearrangement joins TRBV7-9 to TRBJ2-3; D is possibly TRBD1 (6 bases). Germline V gives CDR1 SEHNR, CDR2 FQNEAQ (reference sequence). The CDR3 is made up of 17 amino acids. V dropped 4 bases and J dropped 1 base, with 18 bases sitting between them.

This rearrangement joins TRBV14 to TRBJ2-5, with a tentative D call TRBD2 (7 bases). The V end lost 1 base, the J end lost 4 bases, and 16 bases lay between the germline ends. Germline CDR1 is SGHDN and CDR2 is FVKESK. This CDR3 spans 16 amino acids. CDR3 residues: CASSQVWGGVGETQYF. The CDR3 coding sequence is TGTGCCAGCAGCCAAGTTTGGGGGGGCGTAGGAGAGACCCAGTACTTC.

The CDR3 sequence: CASSLSGKTEAFF. The CDR3 nucleotides are TGTGCCAGCAGCTTAAGCGGAAAAACTGAAGCTTTCTTT. The chain carries TRBV7-3 and TRBJ1-1, with D uncertain. This CDR3 region has 13 residues. Germline CDR1 is SGHTA and CDR2 is FQGTGA. V lost 1 base, J lost 5 bases, and 8 bases lay in between.

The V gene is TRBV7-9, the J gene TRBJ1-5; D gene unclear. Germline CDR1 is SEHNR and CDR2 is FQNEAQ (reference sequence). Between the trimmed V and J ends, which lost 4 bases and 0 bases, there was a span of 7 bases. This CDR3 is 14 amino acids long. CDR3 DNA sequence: TGTGCCAGCAGCTCAGGTTATAGCAATCAGCCCCAGCATTTT. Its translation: CASSSGYSNQPQHF.

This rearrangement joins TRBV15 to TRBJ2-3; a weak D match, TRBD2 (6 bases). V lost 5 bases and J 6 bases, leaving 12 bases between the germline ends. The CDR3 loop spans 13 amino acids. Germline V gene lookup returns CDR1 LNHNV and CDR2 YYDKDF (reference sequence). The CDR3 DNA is TGTGCCACCAGCCTCAGAGGAGGGGATACGCAGTATTTT. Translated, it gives CATSLRGGDTQYF.

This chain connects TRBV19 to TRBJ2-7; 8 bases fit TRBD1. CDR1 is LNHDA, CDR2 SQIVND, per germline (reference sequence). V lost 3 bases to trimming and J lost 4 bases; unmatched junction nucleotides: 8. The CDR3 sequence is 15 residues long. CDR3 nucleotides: TGTGCCAGTAGTATTAGGCCAGGGGGCTTGTACGAGCAGTACTTC. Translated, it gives CASSIRPGGLYEQYF.

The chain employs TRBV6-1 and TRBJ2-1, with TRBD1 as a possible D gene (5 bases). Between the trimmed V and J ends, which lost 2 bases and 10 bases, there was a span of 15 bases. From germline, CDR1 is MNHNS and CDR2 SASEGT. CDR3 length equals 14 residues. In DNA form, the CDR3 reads TGTGCCAGCAGTGAAAGGGCGTACAGGAACGAGCAGTTCTTC. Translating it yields CASSERAYRNEQFF.